This T cell receptor (beta chain) was sequenced during a study of STAT5B mutations in CD4+ large granular lymphocyte leukemia. General observations from the study: Without putative leukemic clones, patient CD4-sorted repertoires remained more clonal than healthy CD4+ repertoires.

Libraries were prepared by immunoSEQ multiplex PCR; TCRdb keeps only in-frame clonotypes and omits some of them. This table has about 34,000 clones, about 87% appearing once. In regard to this clone: The antigen is unknown.

This CDR3 has 16 residues. Germline CDR1 is SEHNR and CDR2 is FQNEAQ (reference sequence). V dropped 6 bases and J dropped 3 bases, with 18 bases sitting between them. Sequenced input: CD4+ T cells from blood buffy coats. The receptor was isolated from a human donor in good health. The chain recombines TRBV7-9 with TRBJ2-1; a possible D gene is TRBD2 (5 bases). The DNA of the CDR3 is TGTGCCAGCAGTGAGGTTCAGGACGCGGGCTACAATGAGCAGTTCTTC. Amino acid sequence: CASSEVQDAGYNEQFF.